These 2 T cell receptor beta chains originate from one sample sequenced in a study of blood T cell repertoires in COVID-19 (TCRdb year 2020). The library relied on the immunoSEQ multiplex PCR assay. TCRdb took over this immuneACCESS table, retaining in-frame rearrangements with V and J assigned. Such tables are incomplete; in checked studies, under half of the missing clones stem from an unresolved V gene, and the remainder is unexplained. Recorded for this sample are around 60,000 clones; just over 85% of them occurred a single time. Of the sample, around 1.3% falls within the top ten clones. The sequencing input was peripheral blood. These receptor sequences come from an elderly woman with acute or convalescent COVID-19.

The rearrangement joins TRBV29-1 to TRBJ2-3, with 9 nucleotides matching TRBD1. This CDR3 contains 13 residues. CDR1 and CDR2 from the germline V gene are SQVTM and ANQGSEA. V lost 6 bases and J lost 3; bases outside the gene matches: 4. CDR3 coding DNA: TGCAGCGTCACCGGGACAGGGACAGATACGCAGTATTTT. Protein product: CSVTGTGTDTQYF.

In its sample, this clone was seen a few times. This rearrangement joins TRBV18 to TRBJ2-1; D may be TRBD2 (6 bases). CDR1 and CDR2 (germline): KGHSH, LQKENI. The V end was cut by 4 bases, the J end by 10 bases, with 14 bases between. CDR3 size: 13 residues. The chain's CDR3 is CASSREMLAEQFF. In nucleotides, the CDR3 is TGTGCCAGCTCACGCGAGATGCTAGCGGAGCAGTTCTTC.